This paragraph covers one TCR beta chain sequence. The data were obtained in a study of cytomegalovirus exposure and HLA in healthy donors. The PCR made use of 60 Vbeta and 13 Jbeta primers. Sequenced by immunoSEQ multiplex PCR; TCRdb stores in-frame clones only, minus some. Here the sample spans about 120,000 clones, under 85% being singletons. J lost 4 bases, V lost 5 bases, and 10 bases had no gene match. CDR1 SGDLS and CDR2 YYNGEE come from the germline V gene. The CDR3 runs to 15 residues. Sequences were obtained from PBMCs. The chain recombines TRBV9 with TRBJ2-7; 9 bases fit TRBD2. This receptor was identified in a man aged 35 to 55 in good health and CMV-seropositive. CDR3 amino acids: CASSYGLGLAYEQYF. CDR3 coding DNA: TGTGCCAGCAGTTACGGTCTGGGACTAGCTTACGAGCAGTACTTC.